The clone carrying this TCR beta chain has a handful of counts. Thawed, overnight-rested PBMC were stained with GMM-loaded CD1B tetramer, viability dye and anti-CD3, then sorted. C32 glucose monomycolate from Rhodococcus equi was loaded onto the CD1B tetramers. Tetramer-sorted PBMC had been CD14 monocyte-depleted before freezing. From each donor, about 92,000 tetramer-negative cells were sorted. The data were obtained in a study of T cells in tuberculosis. Germline CDR1 reads MNHNY; CDR2 reads SVGAGI (reference sequence). The CDR3 covers 15 residues. The V end lost 4 bases, the J end lost 1 base, and 11 bases lay between the germline ends. TCR-alpha and TCR-beta chains were sequenced unpaired. The protocol was immunoSEQ multiplex PCR, while the TCRdb copy is restricted to in-frame clones and leaves out a portion. The table has about 59,000 clones, 81% seen once; the top ten hold over 10%.

The clonotype comes from an adult woman with latent tuberculosis. Sequencing was performed on CD1b-GMM tetramer-negative cells sorted from PBMCs. The chain combines TRBV6-6 with TRBJ1-3; TRBD1 might be the D (6 bases). This CDR3 is CASSWQGTSGNTIYF. Here the CDR3 DNA reads TGTGCCAGCAGTTGGCAAGGGACATCTGGAAACACCATATATTTT.